This record concerns one T cell receptor beta chain sequence. Its target is unknown. The germline V gene encodes CDR1 SGHAT and CDR2 FQNNGV. CDR3 length: 14 amino acids. V lost 7 bases and J lost 5; bases outside the gene matches: 8. The sample comes from a study of cytomegalovirus exposure and HLA in healthy donors. This PCR relied on a set of 60 Vbeta primers and 13 Jbeta primers. Only in-frame clones appear in the TCRdb table, and some are missing; sequencing was by immunoSEQ multiplex PCR. The data hold over 200,000 clones, with approximately 87% observed a single time. Study outcomes and limitations: TRBV6-2, TRBV6-3 and other indistinguishable V segments were excluded.

This sequence originates from a human donor in good health. Material for sequencing was PBMCs. This chain links TRBV11-2 with TRBJ1-3, with 7 bases matching TRBD1. The CDR3 protein is CASKPDRERNTIYF. Written as DNA, the CDR3 is TGTGCCAGCAAACCCGACAGGGAAAGAAACACCATATATTTT.